The rows below give T cell receptor beta chains drawn from one sample of a study of T cells in Graves' hyperthyroidism and ophthalmopathy. TCRdb redid the calling of the multiplex PCR reads with MiXCR, one entry per CDR3 protein. The sample contains roughly 740,000 distinct CDR3 sequences, roughly 17% of which appear only once. Sequenced input: blood. The receptors originated from a man aged 18 to 29 with Graves' hyperthyroidism. The CDR3 runs from the conserved cysteine through the conserved F or W. D genes are given only for firm matches. The size of a clone is reported for some rows only, either as once, few or many, or as a class for expanded clones.

D gene: TRBD1; J gene: TRBJ1-1; clone size: many; V gene: TRBV20-1; CDR3 length: 16; CDR3 DNA: TGCAGTGCTAGAGACCCGGGACAGGGTCTAAACACTGAAGCTTTCTTT; CDR3 protein: CSARDPGQGLNTEAFF
D gene: TRBD1; J gene: TRBJ2-1; clone size: NA; V gene: TRBV9; CDR3 length: 16; CDR3 DNA: TGTGCCAGCAGCGTAACCCCGGGACAGGGGTACAATGAGCAGTTCTTC; CDR3 protein: CASSVTPGQGYNEQFF
D gene: NA; J gene: TRBJ2-7; clone size: many; V gene: TRBV19; CDR3 length: 16; CDR3 DNA: TGTGCCAGTAGTATAGATTCAGCTACCGCTATCTACGAGCAGTACTTC; CDR3 protein: CASSIDSATAIYEQYF
D gene: TRBD1; J gene: TRBJ2-1; clone size: many; V gene: TRBV2; CDR3 length: 13; CDR3 DNA: TGTGCCAGCAGGTCGACAGGGGTTCATGAGCAGTTCTTC; CDR3 protein: CASRSTGVHEQFF
D gene: TRBD1; J gene: TRBJ1-2; clone size: NA; V gene: TRBV19; CDR3 length: 15; CDR3 DNA: TGTGCCAGCGCGCCTACAGGGGGAAATAACTATGGCTACACCTTC; CDR3 protein: CASAPTGGNNYGYTF
D gene: NA; J gene: TRBJ2-1; clone size: NA; V gene: TRBV20-1; CDR3 length: 15; CDR3 DNA: TGCAGTGCTAGAGTGAGGGGGAGGGCCTACAATGAGCAGTTCTTC; CDR3 protein: CSARVRGRAYNEQFF
D gene: TRBD1; J gene: TRBJ2-3; clone size: NA; V gene: TRBV7-9; CDR3 length: 16; CDR3 DNA: TGTGCCAGCAGCCCGGCCGGACAGGGTGAGACAGATACGCAGTATTTT; CDR3 protein: CASSPAGQGETDTQYF
D gene: TRBD2; J gene: TRBJ2-1; clone size: NA; V gene: TRBV27; CDR3 length: 20; CDR3 DNA: TGTGCCAGCAGTTCTCACGGGACTAGCGGGAGTTTAAATGCCTACAATGAGCAGTTCTTC; CDR3 protein: CASSSHGTSGSLNAYNEQFF
D gene: TRBD2; J gene: TRBJ2-3; clone size: many; V gene: TRBV18; CDR3 length: 16; CDR3 DNA: TGTGCCAGCTCACCACGGCTAGCGGGAGGAACAGATACGCAGTATTTT; CDR3 protein: CASSPRLAGGTDTQYF
D gene: NA; J gene: TRBJ2-3; clone size: few; V gene: TRBV4-1; CDR3 length: 17; CDR3 DNA: TGCGCCAGCAGTCACCCTAGGCAATCCTCGGGAGCAGATACGCAGTATTTT; CDR3 protein: CASSHPRQSSGADTQYF
D gene: NA; J gene: TRBJ2-7; clone size: many; V gene: TRBV18; CDR3 length: 13; CDR3 DNA: TGTGCCAGCTCACCAGCGAGAAAGTACGAGCAGTACTTC; CDR3 protein: CASSPARKYEQYF
D gene: NA; J gene: TRBJ2-2; clone size: many; V gene: TRBV30; CDR3 length: 14; CDR3 DNA: TGTGCCTGGAGTGGACAACCTTACACCGGGGAGCTGTTTTTT; CDR3 protein: CAWSGQPYTGELFF
D gene: TRBD1; J gene: TRBJ1-5; clone size: NA; V gene: TRBV10-3; CDR3 length: 18; CDR3 DNA: TGTGCCATCAGTGAGTCTGACAGGGGGCCTGTTATCAATCAGCCCCAGCATTTT; CDR3 protein: CAISESDRGPVINQPQHF
D gene: NA; J gene: TRBJ2-2; clone size: few; V gene: TRBV25-1; CDR3 length: 16; CDR3 DNA: TGTGCCAGCAGTGACCTCGACACCTTGAACACCGGGGAGCTGTTTTTT; CDR3 protein: CASSDLDTLNTGELFF
D gene: NA; J gene: TRBJ2-7; clone size: many; V gene: TRBV6-1; CDR3 length: 11; CDR3 DNA: TGTGCCAGCAACCGCGGCTACGAGCAGTACTTC; CDR3 protein: CASNRGYEQYF
D gene: NA; J gene: TRBJ2-5; clone size: few; V gene: TRBV27; CDR3 length: 13; CDR3 DNA: TGTGCCAGCAGTTCCGGGGTCAGGGAGACCCAGTACTTC; CDR3 protein: CASSSGVRETQYF
D gene: TRBD2; J gene: TRBJ2-1; clone size: few; V gene: TRBV7-9; CDR3 length: 16; CDR3 DNA: TGTGCCAGCAGCTTCCTAACGGGGGGAAGAGGCAATGAGCAGTTCTTC; CDR3 protein: CASSFLTGGRGNEQFF
D gene: NA; J gene: TRBJ2-5; clone size: few; V gene: TRBV7-9; CDR3 length: 14; CDR3 DNA: TGTGCCAGCAGCACTCACAGGGCTCGAGAGACCCAGTACTTC; CDR3 protein: CASSTHRARETQYF
D gene: TRBD2; J gene: TRBJ2-7; clone size: NA; V gene: TRBV20-1; CDR3 length: 17; CDR3 DNA: TGCAGTGCTAGAGATGTGGGGACTAGCGGGAGGAGGTACGAGCAGTACTTC; CDR3 protein: CSARDVGTSGRRYEQYF
D gene: NA; J gene: TRBJ1-5; clone size: many; V gene: TRBV2; CDR3 length: 13; CDR3 DNA: TGTGCCAGCACTCTGGAACAGAATCAGCCCCAGCATTTT; CDR3 protein: CASTLEQNQPQHF
D gene: TRBD1; J gene: TRBJ1-5; clone size: NA; V gene: TRBV28; CDR3 length: 14; CDR3 DNA: TGTGCCATCTCGGACAGGGGGCCCGGTCAGCCCCAGCATTTT; CDR3 protein: CAISDRGPGQPQHF
D gene: NA; J gene: TRBJ1-1; clone size: many; V gene: TRBV30; CDR3 length: 11; CDR3 DNA: TGTGCCTGGAGTGTACTTGGTGAAGCTTTCTTT; CDR3 protein: CAWSVLGEAFF
D gene: NA; J gene: TRBJ2-1; clone size: NA; V gene: TRBV7-9; CDR3 length: 11; CDR3 DNA: TGTGCCAGCAGCGACGCGAATGAGCAGTTCTTC; CDR3 protein: CASSDANEQFF
D gene: NA; J gene: TRBJ2-5; clone size: few; V gene: TRBV9; CDR3 length: 15; CDR3 DNA: TGTGCCAGCAGCGTAGGCGCGTTGATTGCTGAGACCCAGTACTTC; CDR3 protein: CASSVGALIAETQYF
D gene: NA; J gene: TRBJ1-1; clone size: NA; V gene: TRBV6-9; CDR3 length: 13; CDR3 DNA: TGTGCCAGCAGTTACGGCGTCCCGGACGGAGCTTTCTTT; CDR3 protein: CASSYGVPDGAFF
D gene: TRBD2; J gene: TRBJ2-5; clone size: few; V gene: TRBV7-2; CDR3 length: 17; CDR3 DNA: TGTGCCAGCAGCTTATTCCTAGGTAGCGGGAGTAAGGAGACCCAGTACTTC; CDR3 protein: CASSLFLGSGSKETQYF
D gene: TRBD1; J gene: TRBJ2-4; clone size: many; V gene: TRBV18; CDR3 length: 15; CDR3 DNA: TGTGCCAGCTCACCGGGACAGGGGACGAAAAACATTCAGTACTTC; CDR3 protein: CASSPGQGTKNIQYF
D gene: NA; J gene: TRBJ1-6; clone size: NA; V gene: TRBV9; CDR3 length: 17; CDR3 DNA: TGTGCCAGCAGCGGACCGGAGGGACCGAGGACTAATTCACCCCTCCACTTT; CDR3 protein: CASSGPEGPRTNSPLHF
D gene: NA; J gene: TRBJ2-7; clone size: NA; V gene: TRBV12-3/TRBV12-4; CDR3 length: 15; CDR3 DNA: NA; CDR3 protein: CASSSFWDSSSGQYF
D gene: TRBD1; J gene: TRBJ1-2; clone size: few; V gene: TRBV3-1; CDR3 length: 16; CDR3 DNA: TGTGCCAGCAGCCAAGCAGACAGGGTCGAGGACTATGGCTACACCTTC; CDR3 protein: CASSQADRVEDYGYTF
D gene: NA; J gene: TRBJ1-1; clone size: many; V gene: TRBV28; CDR3 length: 13; CDR3 DNA: TGTGCCAGCCGAAGGGGCAGTTGGACTGAAGCTTTCTTT; CDR3 protein: CASRRGSWTEAFF
D gene: TRBD1; J gene: TRBJ1-4; clone size: NA; V gene: TRBV9; CDR3 length: 15; CDR3 DNA: TGTGCCAGTAGCGTAGCCTCCAGGGGGCGAGAAAAACTGTTTTTT; CDR3 protein: CASSVASRGREKLFF
D gene: NA; J gene: TRBJ2-3; clone size: NA; V gene: TRBV5-4; CDR3 length: 14; CDR3 DNA: TGTGCCAGCAGCCCGGTCTTAGCTGCAGATACGCAGTATTTT; CDR3 protein: CASSPVLAADTQYF
D gene: NA; J gene: TRBJ2-2; clone size: few; V gene: TRBV5-1; CDR3 length: 14; CDR3 DNA: TGCGCCAGCAGCTTGACCTTCGGGACCGGGGAGCTGTTTTTT; CDR3 protein: CASSLTFGTGELFF
D gene: TRBD2; J gene: TRBJ2-1; clone size: many; V gene: TRBV18; CDR3 length: 15; CDR3 DNA: TGTGCCAGCTCACCAGCTAGCGGGAGAAGCAATGAGCAGTTCTTC; CDR3 protein: CASSPASGRSNEQFF
D gene: TRBD2; J gene: TRBJ2-7; clone size: NA; V gene: TRBV20-1; CDR3 length: 13; CDR3 DNA: TGCAGTGCTTCGGGACTAGGCTTCTACGAGCAGTACTTC; CDR3 protein: CSASGLGFYEQYF
D gene: TRBD1; J gene: TRBJ2-5; clone size: many; V gene: TRBV10-3; CDR3 length: 13; CDR3 DNA: TGTGCCGTCCGGGACAGGGGTCAAGAGACCCAGTACTTC; CDR3 protein: CAVRDRGQETQYF
D gene: NA; J gene: TRBJ2-1; clone size: NA; V gene: TRBV20-1; CDR3 length: 14; CDR3 DNA: TGCAGTGCTATTAGCGGGACAGCCAACAATGAGCAGTTCTTC; CDR3 protein: CSAISGTANNEQFF